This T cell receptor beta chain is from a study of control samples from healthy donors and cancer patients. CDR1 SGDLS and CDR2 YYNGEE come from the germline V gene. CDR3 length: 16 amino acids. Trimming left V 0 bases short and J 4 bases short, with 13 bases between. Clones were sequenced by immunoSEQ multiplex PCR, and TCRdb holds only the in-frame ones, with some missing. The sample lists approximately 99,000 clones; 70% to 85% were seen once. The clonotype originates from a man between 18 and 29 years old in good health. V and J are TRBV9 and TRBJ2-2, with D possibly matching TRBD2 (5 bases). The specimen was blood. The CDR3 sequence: CASSVVGVGSTGELFF. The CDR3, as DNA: TGTGCCAGCAGCGTAGTTGGTGTAGGGAGCACCGGGGAGCTGTTTTTT.